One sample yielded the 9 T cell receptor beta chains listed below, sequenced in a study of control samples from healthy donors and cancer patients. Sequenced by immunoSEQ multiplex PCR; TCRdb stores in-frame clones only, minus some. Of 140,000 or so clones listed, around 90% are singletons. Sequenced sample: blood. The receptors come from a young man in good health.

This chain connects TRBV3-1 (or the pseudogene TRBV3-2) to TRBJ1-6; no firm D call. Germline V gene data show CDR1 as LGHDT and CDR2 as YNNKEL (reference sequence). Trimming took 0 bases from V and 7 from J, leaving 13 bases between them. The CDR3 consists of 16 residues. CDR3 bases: TGTGCCAGCAGCCAAGATCGGGTCGTAGGAAATTCACCCCTCCACTTT. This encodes CASSQDRVVGNSPLHF.

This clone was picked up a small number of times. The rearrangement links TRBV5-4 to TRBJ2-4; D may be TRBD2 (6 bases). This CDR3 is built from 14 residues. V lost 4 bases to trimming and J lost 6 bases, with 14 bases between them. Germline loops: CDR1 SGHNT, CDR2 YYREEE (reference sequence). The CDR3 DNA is TGTGCCAGCAGCCAAGGAGCGGGCAGAAACATTCAGTACTTC. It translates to CASSQGAGRNIQYF.

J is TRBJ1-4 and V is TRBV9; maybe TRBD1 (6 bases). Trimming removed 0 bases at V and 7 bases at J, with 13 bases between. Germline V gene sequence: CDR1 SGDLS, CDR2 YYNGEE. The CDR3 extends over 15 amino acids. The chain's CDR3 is CASSVGRGLGEKLFF. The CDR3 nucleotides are TGTGCCAGCAGCGTAGGCCGGGGGCTGGGTGAAAAACTGTTTTTT.

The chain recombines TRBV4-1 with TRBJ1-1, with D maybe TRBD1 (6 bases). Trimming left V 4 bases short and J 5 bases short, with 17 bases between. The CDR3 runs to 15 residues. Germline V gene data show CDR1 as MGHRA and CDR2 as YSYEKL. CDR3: CASSLFLAGETEAFF. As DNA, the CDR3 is TGCGCCAGCAGCCTCTTCCTAGCAGGGGAAACTGAAGCTTTCTTT.

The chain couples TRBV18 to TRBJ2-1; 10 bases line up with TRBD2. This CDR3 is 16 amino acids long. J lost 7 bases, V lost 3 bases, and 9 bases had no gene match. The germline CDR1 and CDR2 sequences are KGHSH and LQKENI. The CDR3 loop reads CASSPYLAGEGNEQFF. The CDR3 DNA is TGTGCCAGCTCACCGTATCTAGCGGGAGAGGGAAATGAGCAGTTCTTC.

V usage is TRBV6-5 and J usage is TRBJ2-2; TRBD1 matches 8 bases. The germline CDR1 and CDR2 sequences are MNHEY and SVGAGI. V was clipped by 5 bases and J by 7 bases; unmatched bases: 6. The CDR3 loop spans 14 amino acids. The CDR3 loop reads CASSQGAQGGELFF. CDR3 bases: TGTGCCAGCAGTCAGGGGGCGCAAGGCGGGGAGCTGTTTTTT.

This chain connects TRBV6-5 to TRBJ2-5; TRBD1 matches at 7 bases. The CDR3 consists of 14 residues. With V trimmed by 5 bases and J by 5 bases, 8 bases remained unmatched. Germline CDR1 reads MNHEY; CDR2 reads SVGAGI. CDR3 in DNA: TGTGCCAGCAGTCTGACAGGGCCGCGGGAGACCCAGTACTTC. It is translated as CASSLTGPRETQYF.

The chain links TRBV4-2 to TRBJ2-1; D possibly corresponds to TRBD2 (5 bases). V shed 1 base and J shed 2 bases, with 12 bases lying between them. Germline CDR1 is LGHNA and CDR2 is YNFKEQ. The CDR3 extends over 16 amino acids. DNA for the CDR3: TGTGCCAGCAGCCAAGGAACGGGGTTCACCTACAATGAGCAGTTCTTC. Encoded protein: CASSQGTGFTYNEQFF.

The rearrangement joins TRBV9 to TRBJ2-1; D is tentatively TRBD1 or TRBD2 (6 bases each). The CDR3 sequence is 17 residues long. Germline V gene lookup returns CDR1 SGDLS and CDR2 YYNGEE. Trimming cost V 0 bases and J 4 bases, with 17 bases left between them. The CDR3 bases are TGTGCCAGCAGCGTAGTCGGAGACTGGAGGGGGTACAATGAGCAGTTCTTC. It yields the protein CASSVVGDWRGYNEQFF.